These T cell receptor beta chains were read from a single sample in a study of T cell responses to AZD1222 COVID-19 vaccine. Assay used: immunoSEQ multiplex PCR; TCRdb lists only in-frame clones, some missing. The table has 100,000 to 120,000 clones, 70% to 90% seen once. The input for sequencing was peripheral blood, taken 28 days after the second AZD1222 dose. The receptors shown here come from an adult who received the AZD1222 COVID-19 vaccine. The CDR3 runs from the conserved cysteine through the conserved F or W. D genes are given only for firm matches. Expanded clones are given a class, and other clones once, few, many or no size at all.

cdr3_length d_call clone_size j_call v_call cdr3_aa cdr3_nt
15 NA NA TRBJ1-1 TRBV15 CATSISTGRNTEAFF TGTGCCACCAGCATTTCCACAGGGCGGAACACTGAAGCTTTCTTT
15 NA NA TRBJ2-2 TRBV10-1 CARGRAGVDTGELFF TGCGCCAGAGGAAGGGCAGGGGTGGACACCGGGGAGCTGTTTTTT
15 NA once TRBJ1-1 TRBV3-1/TRBV3-2 CASSQGGVPNTEAFF TGTGCCAGCAGCCAAGGTGGAGTGCCGAACACTGAAGCTTTCTTT
15 TRBD2 NA TRBJ2-5 TRBV5-1 CASSPERGDRETQYF TGCGCCAGCAGCCCTGAGCGGGGGGATAGAGAGACCCAGTACTTC
15 NA once TRBJ1-5 TRBV19 CASSIGGQVGQPQHF TGTGCCAGTAGTATAGGGGGGCAGGTGGGACAGCCCCAGCATTTT
15 NA NA TRBJ2-2 TRBV18 CASSPQGRNTGELFF TGTGCCAGCTCACCACAGGGGAGGAACACCGGGGAGCTGTTTTTT
15 TRBD2 few TRBJ2-1 TRBV18 CASSQGLAGVGEQFF TGTGCCAGCTCGCAGGGACTAGCGGGAGTGGGGGAGCAGTTCTTC
12 NA NA TRBJ1-2 TRBV20-1 CSASQDNYGYTF TGCAGTGCTAGTCAGGATAACTATGGCTACACCTTC
16 NA NA TRBJ2-2 TRBV27 CASRLTGSAFPGELFF TGTGCCAGCAGACTCACAGGGTCCGCTTTCCCCGGGGAGCTGTTTTTT
14 NA NA TRBJ2-3 TRBV6-2/TRBV6-3 CASSYSKGADTQYF TGTGCCAGCAGTTACTCCAAGGGGGCAGATACGCAGTATTTT
13 NA NA TRBJ2-7 TRBV29-1 CSVEGTAGYEQYF TGCAGCGTTGAAGGGACAGCGGGGTACGAGCAGTACTTC
14 NA NA TRBJ2-7 TRBV5-6 CASSFGQGRYEQYF TGTGCCAGCAGCTTTGGGCAGGGTCGCTACGAGCAGTACTTC
14 NA NA TRBJ2-6 TRBV11-3 CASSLRAGANVLTF TGTGCCAGCAGCCTCAGGGCCGGGGCCAACGTCCTGACTTTC
14 TRBD1 NA TRBJ1-2 TRBV27 CASRRDRDYDGYTF TGTGCCAGCAGAAGGGACAGGGACTACGATGGCTACACCTTC
14 NA NA TRBJ2-2 TRBV27 CASTKISNTGELFF TGTGCCAGCACGAAGATTTCGAACACCGGGGAGCTGTTTTTT
11 NA NA TRBJ2-7 TRBV7-2 CASSRQYEQYF TGTGCCAGCAGCCGCCAGTACGAGCAGTACTTC
13 NA NA TRBJ1-2 TRBV7-9 CASSFVGHYGYTF TGTGCCAGCAGCTTTGTGGGGCACTATGGCTACACCTTC
13 TRBD2 NA TRBJ2-7 TRBV9 CASSGTRLGEQYF TGTGCCAGCAGCGGGACTAGGTTAGGTGAGCAGTACTTC
14 TRBD1 NA TRBJ1-2 TRBV19 CASSRPGQNYGYTF TGTGCCAGTAGTAGGCCGGGACAGAACTATGGCTACACCTTC
15 NA NA TRBJ1-3 TRBV6-1 CASSEVWSSGNTIYF TGTGCCAGCAGTGAAGTATGGAGCTCTGGAAACACCATATATTTT
14 TRBD1 NA TRBJ1-1 TRBV14 CASSPLTGATEAFF TGTGCCAGCAGCCCCCTGACAGGGGCCACTGAAGCTTTCTTT
13 TRBD1 NA TRBJ1-5 TRBV2 CASSAGGDQPQHF TGTGCCAGCAGTGCAGGGGGCGACCAGCCCCAGCATTTT
15 NA NA TRBJ2-7 TRBV2 CASSEWQIGSYEQYF TGTGCCAGCAGTGAATGGCAAATAGGCTCCTACGAGCAGTACTTC
16 TRBD1 NA TRBJ1-1 TRBV28 CASMAPGTGMDTEAFF TGTGCCAGCATGGCGCCGGGGACAGGGATGGACACTGAAGCTTTCTTT
13 NA NA TRBJ2-2 TRBV9 CASSVRVDGELFF TGTGCCAGCAGCGTTAGAGTTGACGGGGAGCTGTTTTTT
14 TRBD2 NA TRBJ2-2 TRBV24-1 CAAEREGYTGELFF TGTGCCGCCGAGCGGGAGGGATACACCGGGGAGCTGTTTTTT
13 NA NA TRBJ2-1 TRBV7-6 CASSAQDWGEQFF TGTGCCAGCAGCGCACAAGACTGGGGTGAGCAGTTCTTC
13 NA NA TRBJ1-2 TRBV28 CASSLQGSLGYTF TGTGCCAGCAGTTTACAGGGGTCTTTGGGCTACACCTTC
14 NA once TRBJ1-6 TRBV30 CAWSLGQRNSPLHF TGTGCCTGGAGTCTTGGACAGAGGAATTCACCCCTCCACTTT
14 NA NA TRBJ1-1 TRBV11-3 CASSLQGEWAEAFF TGTGCCAGCAGCTTGCAGGGAGAGTGGGCTGAAGCTTTCTTT
13 NA NA TRBJ1-1 TRBV5-1 CASSFSRYTEAFF TGCGCCAGCAGCTTCAGTAGATACACTGAAGCTTTCTTT
14 NA NA TRBJ2-7 TRBV6-5 CASSYQMDSYEQYF TGTGCCAGCAGTTACCAGATGGACAGCTACGAGCAGTACTTC
14 NA NA TRBJ2-7 TRBV7-9 CASSLVQVSYEQYF TGTGCCAGCAGCTTAGTTCAGGTTTCCTACGAGCAGTACTTC
16 TRBD1 once TRBJ1-5 TRBV4-2 CASSQASDRENQPQHF TGTGCCAGCAGCCAAGCCTCCGACAGGGAGAATCAGCCCCAGCATTTT
15 TRBD1 NA TRBJ1-2 TRBV6-1 CASSEDLTGGYGYTF TGTGCCAGCAGTGAAGACCTAACAGGGGGATATGGCTACACCTTC
19 TRBD2 NA TRBJ2-2 TRBV15 CATSRDRLAGAAAPGELFF TGTGCCACCAGCAGAGATCGACTAGCGGGCGCTGCCGCCCCCGGGGAGCTGTTTTTT
16 NA NA TRBJ1-2 TRBV14 CASSPVWGDDNYGYTF TGTGCCAGCAGCCCAGTCTGGGGGGATGACAACTATGGCTACACCTTC
14 TRBD1 NA TRBJ1-5 TRBV19 CASSNRDRYQPQHF TGTGCCAGTAGTAACCGGGACAGGTATCAGCCCCAGCATTTT
15 TRBD1 NA TRBJ2-7 TRBV28 CASRQQGSSSYEQYF TGTGCCAGCAGACAACAGGGGTCATCCTCCTACGAGCAGTACTTC
15 TRBD1 NA TRBJ2-7 TRBV6-5 CASSSRTGGWSEQYF TGTGCCAGCAGTAGTCGGACAGGGGGCTGGAGCGAGCAGTACTTC
16 NA NA TRBJ1-3 TRBV19 CASLRSGVEIGNTIYF TGTGCCAGTTTAAGGAGTGGGGTCGAGATTGGAAACACCATATATTTT
13 TRBD1 NA TRBJ1-2 TRBV7-2 CASSLDRSYGYTF TGTGCCAGCAGCCTGGACAGGAGCTATGGCTACACCTTC
14 NA NA TRBJ2-1 TRBV7-6 CASSLVPRGNEQFF TGTGCCAGCAGCTTAGTCCCCCGGGGCAATGAGCAGTTCTTC
14 TRBD1 NA TRBJ2-2 TRBV7-9 CASSQGAVTGELFF TGTGCCAGCAGCCAGGGGGCGGTCACCGGGGAGCTGTTTTTT
15 TRBD2 once TRBJ2-7 TRBV6-5 CAGGLAGGTRLEQYF TGTGCCGGTGGGCTAGCGGGGGGAACTCGCCTCGAGCAGTACTTC
14 NA NA TRBJ2-3 TRBV6-1 CASSEAGYTDTQYF TGTGCCAGCAGTGAAGCGGGGTATACAGATACGCAGTATTTT